This note documents a single TCR beta chain sequence. This table comes from immunoSEQ multiplex PCR, and its TCRdb copy is limited to in-frame clones, with some not included. The sample records over a million clones, nearly 99% being singletons. The sample originates from a study of shared clonotypes between healthy human individuals. Sequencing used naive CD4+ T cells sorted from blood. The subset denotes: CD45RA+ positively selected. This TCR came from a man younger than 40 in good health.

DNA of the CDR3: TGCAGCGTTGGTCGAAGACAGGGCTACACAGATACGCAGTATTTT. Protein: CSVGRRQGYTDTQYF. This rearrangement joins TRBV29-1 to TRBJ2-3, with TRBD1 identical over 7 bases. J was trimmed by 2 bases and V by 4 bases; bases with no gene match: 9. The CDR3 consists of 15 residues. In germline, CDR1 is SQVTM, CDR2 ANQGSEA.